The 30 T cell receptor beta chains given below trace back to one sample, sequenced in a study of blood T cell repertoires in COVID-19. The repertoire was sequenced with immunoSEQ multiplex PCR; TCRdb's copy has only in-frame clones and lacks some. The sample contains approximately 81,000 clones, around 82% of which appear only once. The material sequenced was peripheral blood. The receptor source for this set is a human donor in a cohort sampled during active COVID-19.

The chain carries TRBV4-1 and TRBJ1-1; TRBD1 might be the D (5 bases). The CDR3 spans 16 residues. V lost 4 bases and J lost 6, with 21 bases in between. In germline, CDR1 is MGHRA, CDR2 YSYEKL. CDR3 in amino acids: CASSRTRGEMFAEAFF. DNA of the CDR3: TGCGCCAGCAGCCGCACCCGGGGGGAGATGTTTGCTGAAGCTTTCTTT.

The chain links TRBV6-1 to TRBJ1-5, with TRBD1 identical over 8 bases. The CDR3 is 16 amino acids. Germline V gene data show CDR1 as MNHNS and CDR2 as SASEGT. J was trimmed by 2 bases and V by 2 bases; bases with no gene match: 5. CDR3 loop: CASSESGGKGNQPQHF. The CDR3 DNA sequence: TGTGCCAGCAGTGAATCAGGGGGCAAAGGCAATCAGCCCCAGCATTTT.

The V gene is TRBV19, the J gene TRBJ2-2, with TRBD1 matching 10 bases. CDR3 size: 17 residues. Germline V gene lookup returns CDR1 LNHDA and CDR2 SQIVND (reference sequence). V was clipped by 5 bases and J by 6 bases; unmatched bases: 12. DNA of the CDR3: TGTGCCAGTAGTGTCAACGCCCGACAGGGGGCTCCCGGGGAGCTGTTTTTT. Its protein is CASSVNARQGAPGELFF.

The chain employs TRBV4-1 and TRBJ2-7; 8 nucleotides agree with TRBD1. The CDR3 spans 15 residues. With V trimmed by 4 bases and J by 5 bases, 10 bases remained unmatched. CDR1 and CDR2 from the germline V gene are MGHRA and YSYEKL. The DNA of the CDR3 is TGCGCCAGCAGCCCCCTAGGGACAGGTGGAAACGAGCAGTACTTC. Amino acids: CASSPLGTGGNEQYF.

CDR3 DNA sequence: TGTGCCAGTAGTATCCAATCAGGGGGTAACACTGAAGCTTTCTTT. It is translated as CASSIQSGGNTEAFF. The rearrangement links TRBV19 to TRBJ1-1; 7 nucleotides align to TRBD1. The germline gives CDR1 LNHDA, CDR2 SQIVND (reference sequence). V shed 3 bases, J shed 2 bases, and the junction held 6 bases outside the gene matches. The CDR3 runs to 15 residues.

The gene calls are TRBV27 and TRBJ1-6; possibly TRBD1 for D (6 bases). V was shortened by 3 bases and J by 8 bases, with 20 bases between the two germline ends. This CDR3 region has 17 residues. The germline CDR1 and CDR2 sequences are MNHEY and SMNVEV (reference sequence). The CDR3 coding sequence is TGTGCCAGCAGTTTGGCACAGGCTGCAGGGGTAGATTCACCCCTCCACTTT. It codes for CASSLAQAAGVDSPLHF.

The chain is built from TRBV12-3 or TRBV12-4 and TRBJ1-1, with D unclear. V lost 1 base, J lost 0 bases, and 3 bases lay in between. This CDR3 is built from 13 residues. CDR3 coding DNA: TGTGCCAGCAGTTTAGAGCTGAACACTGAAGCTTTCTTT. It encodes CASSLELNTEAFF.

This chain joins TRBV13 and TRBJ1-6, with D tentatively TRBD1 (5 bases). The V end was cut by 11 bases, the J end by 3 bases, with 23 bases between. The CDR3 is 17 amino acids. CDR1 PRHDT and CDR2 FYEKMQ come from the germline V gene (reference sequence). CDR3 bases: TGTGCCTCTAAAATTGGGGACTCCACGGGCTATAATTCACCCCTCCACTTT. Amino acid sequence: CASKIGDSTGYNSPLHF.

The V and J genes are TRBV25-1 and TRBJ1-1; D not resolved. Trimming pared 3 bases from V and 3 bases from J, leaving 2 bases between. The CDR3 loop spans 11 amino acids. Germline CDR1 and CDR2: MGHDK and SYGVNS. The CDR3 spells CASSDYTEAFF. CDR3 nucleotide sequence: TGTGCCAGCAGTGACTACACTGAAGCTTTCTTT.

In regard to this clone: Within the sample, other DNA sequences also encode this same CDR3. This chain connects TRBV18 to TRBJ1-4, with D perhaps matching TRBD1 (5 bases). CDR1 and CDR2 (germline): KGHSH, LQKENI. Trimming removed 3 bases from V and 0 bases from J, with 11 bases in between. The CDR3 is made up of 16 amino acids. The CDR3 spells CASSPPGGATNEKLFF. For the CDR3, the DNA is TGTGCCAGCTCACCCCCCGGGGGTGCAACTAATGAAAAACTGTTTTTT. Full variable domain (outside the CDR3, taken from reference TRBV18 and TRBJ1-4): NAGVMQNPRHLVRRRGQEARLRCSPMKGHSHVYWYRQLPEEGLKFMVYLQKENIIDESGMPKERFSAEFPKEGPSILRIQQVVRGDSAAYFCASSPPGGATNEKLFFGSGTQLSVL.

This rearrangement joins TRBV19 to TRBJ2-1; possible D gene TRBD2, 6 bases. The length of the CDR3 is 16 residues. V lost 4 bases and J 9 bases, leaving 22 bases between the germline ends. Looked up from germline, CDR1 is LNHDA and CDR2 is SQIVND (reference sequence). In nucleotides, the CDR3 is TGTGCCAGTAGTACAGTGGGGCGGGGTCTCATCATTGAGCAGTTCTTC. Translated: CASSTVGRGLIIEQFF.

The CDR3, as DNA: TGTGCCAGCAGTTATATCGAAGGGACTGGACGAACATGGGGCTTCACAGATACGCAGTATTTT. Translation gives CASSYIEGTGRTWGFTDTQYF. This rearrangement joins TRBV6-2 or TRBV6-3 to TRBJ2-3; D is perhaps TRBD2 (6 bases). This CDR3 has 21 amino acids. Trimming took 3 bases from V and 2 from J, leaving 30 bases between them. The germline V gene has CDR1 MNHEY and CDR2 SVGEGT.

This chain links TRBV29-1 with TRBJ1-1, with 9 bases aligning to TRBD1. CDR3 length: 13 amino acids. From germline, CDR1 is SQVTM and CDR2 ANQGSEA. V was pared by 7 bases and J by 4 bases, with 7 bases of the junction left unmatched. As DNA, the CDR3 is TGCAGCGGGATGGGACAGGGAGTCACTGAAGCTTTCTTT. Translated: CSGMGQGVTEAFF.

V is TRBV5-5 and J is TRBJ2-2; 12 positions match TRBD2. Germline V gene sequence: CDR1 SGHKS, CDR2 YYEKEE (reference sequence). CDR3 size: 16 residues. The J segment lost 1 base and the V segment lost 3 bases, leaving 1 base of the junction unmatched. CDR3 region: CASSSLAGGNTGELFF. The CDR3 region has the DNA TGTGCCAGCAGCTCACTAGCGGGGGGGAACACCGGGGAGCTGTTTTTT.

The chain employs TRBV5-1 and TRBJ1-2, with TRBD1 matching over 8 bases. J lost 8 bases, V lost 4 bases, and 10 bases had no gene match. This CDR3 has 14 residues. Germline CDR1 SGHRS, CDR2 YFSETQ. The CDR3 nucleotides read TGCGCCAGCAGCCTGACCCAGGGGGCTGGCGGCTACACCTTC. Its protein is CASSLTQGAGGYTF.

This chain's CDR3 is CATSRAERSTEAFF. CDR3 nucleotides: TGTGCCACCAGCAGAGCTGAGAGGAGCACTGAAGCTTTCTTT. The chain links TRBV15 to TRBJ1-1; D is unclear. The ends were cut back, 1 base at V and 4 bases at J, with 10 bases in the middle. CDR1 is LNHNV and CDR2 is YYDKDF in the germline V gene (reference sequence). This CDR3 is built from 14 residues.

This clone was recorded a few times. The chain recombines TRBV6-2 or TRBV6-3 with TRBJ2-1; D is possibly TRBD1 (5 bases). The CDR3 covers 19 residues. The V end lost 0 bases, the J end lost 5 bases, and 23 bases lay between the germline ends. CDR1 MNHEY and CDR2 SVGEGT come from the germline V gene. The CDR3 DNA reads TGTGCCAGCAGTTACTCAGGATTGCGGCGACATGGGGCAGACAATGAGCAGTTCTTC. It yields the protein CASSYSGLRRHGADNEQFF.

The V and J genes are TRBV7-3 and TRBJ1-1, with no clear D. The germline V gene encodes CDR1 SGHTA and CDR2 FQGTGA. V gave up 5 bases and J gave up 3 bases, with 10 bases separating them. CDR3 length: 13 amino acids. The CDR3 reads CASSSSWDTEAFF. The CDR3 nucleotides read TGTGCCAGCAGCAGTAGCTGGGACACTGAAGCTTTCTTT.

The CDR3 loop reads CSVDRGGFDEQFF. The CDR3 coding sequence is TGCAGCGTTGACCGGGGGGGCTTCGATGAGCAGTTCTTC. The chain has TRBV29-1 and TRBJ2-1; 8 bases agree with TRBD2. This CDR3 is built from 13 residues. V was clipped by 3 bases and J by 8 bases; unmatched bases: 6. In germline, CDR1 is SQVTM, CDR2 ANQGSEA.

About this clone itself: At one end, the junction sequence differs from germline, possibly due to a read error. The gene calls are TRBV11-3 and TRBJ2-7; D might be TRBD2 (5 bases). This CDR3 is 12 amino acids long. From germline, CDR1 is SGHNT and CDR2 YENEEA. The CDR3 sequence: CASSLDSHEQYF. DNA of the CDR3: TGTGCCAGCAGCTTGGACTCCCACGAGCAGTACTTC.

The chain couples TRBV29-1 to TRBJ1-5, with D possibly being TRBD1 (5 bases). The CDR3 is 13 amino acids. The germline V gene has CDR1 SQVTM and CDR2 ANQGSEA. Trimming cost V 3 bases and J 3 bases, with 9 bases left between them. The CDR3 loop is CSVEGPDNQPQHF. The CDR3 DNA is TGCAGCGTTGAGGGGCCAGACAATCAGCCCCAGCATTTT.

A remark on this clone: Other nucleotide sequences from this sample produce the same CDR3. V usage is TRBV9 and J usage is TRBJ1-1, with 7 bases aligning to TRBD1. The CDR3 covers 13 residues. V shed 4 bases, J shed 7 bases, and the junction held 7 bases outside the gene matches. Germline assignment: CDR1 SGDLS and CDR2 YYNGEE. CDR3 bases: TGTGCCAGCAGCCTAAGACAGGGCGGTGAAGCTTTCTTT. Amino acids: CASSLRQGGEAFF.

This chain uses TRBV5-1 with TRBJ1-1, with D possibly being TRBD1 (6 bases). The CDR3 runs to 16 residues. Per the germline V gene, CDR1 is SGHRS and CDR2 is YFSETQ. The V gene lost 6 bases and the J gene lost 1 base, with 19 bases spanning the gap. Here the CDR3 DNA reads TGCGCCAGCAACCTGGCTCCAGGGGCTTCGAACACTGAAGCTTTCTTT. Protein: CASNLAPGASNTEAFF.

This clone came up once. The chain couples TRBV18 to TRBJ1-6, with 8 bases aligning to TRBD1. Unmatched junction bases numbered 4, after V lost 5 bases and J lost 4 bases. The CDR3 has 15 residues. CDR1 KGHSH and CDR2 LQKENI come from the germline V gene. The CDR3 protein is CASSGGQGYNSPLHF. The DNA for the CDR3 is TGTGCCAGCTCAGGCGGACAGGGTTATAATTCACCCCTCCACTTT.

This clone turned up a few times. V gene TRBV5-5 combines with J gene TRBJ2-4; 10 bases map to TRBD1. The junction had 4 bases not matched to a gene; V was cut back by 0 bases and J by 1 base. The length of the CDR3 is 17 residues. Germline-derived CDR1 and CDR2 are SGHKS and YYEKEE (reference sequence). The CDR3 nucleotides are TGTGCCAGCAGCTTGGCGGGACAGGGGTGGGCCAAAAACATTCAGTACTTC. Translating gives CASSLAGQGWAKNIQYF.

This chain connects TRBV6-6 to TRBJ1-2; 9 bases are a match to TRBD1. This CDR3 has 16 residues. V dropped 4 bases and J dropped 4; count of bases not matched to a gene: 10. Germline V lookup: CDR1 MNHNY, CDR2 SVGAGI (reference sequence). CDR3 coding DNA: TGTGCCAGCAGTTCGCGGGTGGACAGGGGCCTCTATGGCTACACCTTC. This sequence encodes CASSSRVDRGLYGYTF.

CDR3 sequence (DNA): TGCGCCAGCGCCGCCGGGACAGGGGGCTCCGAGCAGTACTTC. This codes for CASAAGTGGSEQYF. V and J are TRBV5-1 and TRBJ2-7, with 12 bases aligning to TRBD1. After removal of 7 bases from V and 6 bases from J, the junction contained 8 bases not matched to a gene. From germline, CDR1 is SGHRS and CDR2 YFSETQ. The CDR3 runs to 14 residues.

The V gene is TRBV29-1, the J gene TRBJ1-2, with D maybe TRBD1 (6 bases). Trimming removed 3 bases at V and 1 base at J, with 15 bases between. CDR1 and CDR2 from the germline V gene are SQVTM and ANQGSEA. The CDR3 extends over 15 amino acids. The CDR3 DNA reads TGCAGCGTTGAGCTTGGGGGGGCATTTAACTATGGCTACACCTTC. Translation: CSVELGGAFNYGYTF.

CDR3 sequence reads: CASSQTGTGGSGANVLTF. The CDR3 nucleotides are TGTGCCAGCTCACAGACCGGGACAGGGGGCTCTGGGGCCAACGTCCTGACTTTC. The rearrangement uses TRBV18 and TRBJ2-6, with TRBD1 identical over 11 bases. The CDR3 runs 18 residues. Germline V gives CDR1 KGHSH, CDR2 LQKENI. Trimming took 4 bases from V and 0 from J; bases not matched to a gene: 5.

The rearrangement joins TRBV28 to TRBJ1-1, with 10 bases fitting TRBD1. This CDR3 has 16 residues. V lost 5 bases and J lost 1; bases outside the gene matches: 7. CDR1 MDHEN and CDR2 SYDVKM come from the germline V gene. The CDR3 nucleotides are TGTGCCAGCAGTCCATCCGGACAGGGGGGGAACACTGAAGCTTTCTTT. It encodes CASSPSGQGGNTEAFF.